Each of the 26 T cell receptor beta chains below was sequenced from the same sample in a study of PD-L1 blockade in urothelial cancer. The sample's time point: peripheral blood 6 weeks after treatment start. The protocol was immunoSEQ multiplex PCR, while the TCRdb copy is restricted to in-frame clones and leaves out a portion. Of more than 60,000 clones in the sample, around nine tenths are singletons; the top ten hold roughly 10%. The input for sequencing was PBMCs, taken around atezolizumab (anti-PD-L1) treatment. The origin of the receptors is a man in his fifties or sixties with urothelial cancer.

This sequence joins TRBV25-1 and TRBJ2-5; no firm D call. CDR1 and CDR2 from the germline V gene are MGHDK and SYGVNS. V lost 3 bases and J lost 2, with 13 bases in between. The CDR3 consists of 15 residues. The CDR3 coding sequence is TGTGCCAGCAGTGAGACAAGACCCACTCAAGAGACCCAGTACTTC. It codes for CASSETRPTQETQYF. The entire variable domain, with the rest obtained from reference TRBV25-1 and TRBJ2-5, is as follows: EADIYQTPRYLVIGTGKKITLECSQTMGHDKMYWYQQDPGMELHLIHYSYGVNSTEKGDLSSESTVSRIRTEHFPLTLESARPSHTSQYLCASSETRPTQETQYFGPGTRLLVL.

CDR3 sequence reads: CAWTGQETQYF. The CDR3 DNA follows: TGTGCCTGGACAGGGCAAGAGACCCAGTACTTC. The V gene is TRBV30, the J gene TRBJ2-5, with D perhaps matching TRBD1 (5 bases). CDR3 length: 11 amino acids. In germline, CDR1 is GTSNPN, CDR2 SVGIG (reference sequence). V lost 4 bases to trimming and J lost 2 bases, with 5 bases between them.

The rearrangement joins TRBV28 to TRBJ2-5, with 9 bases matching TRBD2. The germline V gene encodes CDR1 MDHEN and CDR2 SYDVKM. CDR3 length: 18 amino acids. Losses at the gene ends were 3 bases for V and 0 bases for J; bases not matched to a gene: 11. CDR3 amino acids: CASSFSSGRGVYQETQYF. CDR3 nucleotides: TGTGCCAGCAGTTTTAGTAGCGGGAGAGGGGTCTACCAAGAGACCCAGTACTTC. The variable domain in full, with the rest retrieved from reference TRBV28 and TRBJ2-5, is DVKVTQSSRYLVKRTGEKVFLECVQDMDHENMFWYRQDPGLGLRLIYFSYDVKMKEKGDIPEGYSVSREKKERFSLILESASTNQTSMYLCASSFSSGRGVYQETQYFGPGTRLLVL.

The chain employs TRBV30 and TRBJ1-4; tentative D call: TRBD1 (6 bases). This CDR3 comprises 14 residues. V shed 3 bases and J shed 6 bases, with 14 bases lying between them. Germline assignment: CDR1 GTSNPN and CDR2 SVGIG (reference sequence). The DNA of the CDR3 is TGTGCCTGGAGGCGTACAGGGAATGATGAAAAACTGTTTTTT. Its protein product is CAWRRTGNDEKLFF.

This clone showed up just a few times. The chain recombines TRBV4-2 with TRBJ2-7, with D perhaps TRBD2 (5 bases). The ends were cut back, 0 bases at V and 4 bases at J, with 19 bases in the middle. Germline V gene data show CDR1 as LGHNA and CDR2 as YNFKEQ. This CDR3 is built from 17 residues. The CDR3 bases are TGTGCCAGCAGCCAAGAATTTTTGATAGGAGGTGGGTACGAGCAGTACTTC. This encodes CASSQEFLIGGGYEQYF.

The chain links TRBV7-3 to TRBJ2-1; D possibly corresponds to TRBD1 (6 bases). CDR3 length: 13 residues. Trimming removed 0 bases from V and 15 bases from J, with 15 bases in between. Germline V CDR1 and CDR2: SGHTA, FQGTGA. CDR3: CASSLTGRGFLFF. The CDR3 DNA follows: TGTGCCAGCAGCTTAACGGGCAGGGGATTTTTGTTCTTC.

The CDR3 protein is CASSLAFQDGEGQPQHF. CDR3 nucleotides: TGTGCCAGCAGCTTAGCTTTTCAGGACGGGGAGGGTCAGCCCCAGCATTTT. This chain links TRBV7-9 with TRBJ1-5, with D uncertain. The CDR3 is made up of 17 amino acids. Germline values: CDR1 SEHNR, CDR2 FQNEAQ (reference sequence). Trimming stripped 0 bases from V and 6 bases from J, with 18 bases between.

CDR3: CASSIGETGDDYTF. DNA of the CDR3: TGTGCCAGTAGTATAGGGGAGACAGGAGATGACTACACCTTC. This chain connects TRBV19 to TRBJ1-2, with D possibly TRBD1 on 6 matching bases. The germline V and J ends were trimmed by 1 base and 10 bases, with 16 bases remaining between them. This CDR3 spans 14 amino acids. The germline V gene has CDR1 LNHDA and CDR2 SQIVND (reference sequence).

The rearrangement joins TRBV7-2 to TRBJ1-5, with D perhaps matching TRBD1 (5 bases). The CDR3 spans 15 residues. Trimming shortened V by 1 base and J by 6 bases, and 13 bases separated the two germline ends. CDR1 and CDR2 (germline): SGHTA, FQGNSA. The DNA of the CDR3 is TGTGCCAGCAGCTTAGTGGAGGGGTCGTCTCAGCCCCAGCATTTT. Its protein product is CASSLVEGSSQPQHF.

The sample holds one count of this clone. The V and J genes are TRBV7-2 and TRBJ2-2, with D possibly TRBD2 on 5 matching bases. Germline-derived CDR1 and CDR2 are SGHTA and FQGNSA. This CDR3 spans 14 amino acids. V lost 3 bases and J lost 2, with 7 bases in between. The CDR3 loop is CASSFGRNTGELFF. In DNA, the CDR3 is TGTGCCAGCAGCTTTGGGAGAAACACCGGGGAGCTGTTTTTT.

This chain links TRBV2 with TRBJ1-5; D is ambiguous. V was cut by 5 bases and J by 10 bases, with 18 bases left in between. This CDR3 is built from 14 residues. CDR1 is SNHLY and CDR2 is FYNNEI in the germline V gene. This CDR3 is CASSRESLVQPQHF. The CDR3 nucleotides are TGTGCCAGCAGTCGAGAGTCCTTGGTCCAACCCCAGCATTTT.

This chain connects TRBV19 to TRBJ1-1, with 10 nucleotides matching TRBD1. Unmatched junction bases numbered 16, after V lost 7 bases and J lost 8 bases. The V gene's germline CDR1 is LNHDA and CDR2 SQIVND (reference sequence). The CDR3 has 16 amino acids. The CDR3 DNA reads TGTGCCAGTACCCTCGGACAGGGGGGAGGCCGGGGGGAAGCTTTCTTT. The encoded protein is CASTLGQGGGRGEAFF.

The rearrangement uses TRBV30 and TRBJ1-5; 7 bases line up with TRBD1. The CDR3 runs to 16 residues. Germline lookup yields CDR1 GTSNPN and CDR2 SVGIG (reference sequence). After removal of 1 base from V and 2 bases from J, the junction contained 8 bases not matched to a gene. The CDR3 nucleotides read TGTGCCTGGAGTGCCGAGGGGGCGCCGGGCAATCAGCCCCAGCATTTT. This gives the protein CAWSAEGAPGNQPQHF.

The chain recombines TRBV11-2 with TRBJ1-2, with D maybe TRBD1 (5 bases). The germline gives CDR1 SGHAT, CDR2 FQNNGV. The CDR3 is 14 amino acids. V was pared by 8 bases and J by 4 bases, with 17 bases between. The CDR3 loop is CASAFSPGGYGYTF. In DNA, the CDR3 is TGTGCCAGCGCATTCTCCCCGGGGGGCTATGGCTACACCTTC.

This clone has just a few counts. V and J are TRBV7-2 and TRBJ2-7, with D possibly being TRBD2 (6 bases). From germline, CDR1 is SGHTA and CDR2 FQGNSA. V was clipped by 3 bases and J by 3 bases, with 15 bases between them. There are 15 residues in the CDR3. The CDR3 loop is CASSFRRDLGYEQYF. Written as DNA, the CDR3 is TGTGCCAGCAGCTTCCGGCGGGACTTGGGCTACGAGCAGTACTTC.

J is TRBJ1-1 and V is TRBV11-3; TRBD1 matches 11 bases. CDR3 length: 17 amino acids. The germline CDR1 and CDR2 sequences are SGHNT and YENEEA. V was pared by 5 bases and J by 3 bases, with 11 bases of the junction left unmatched. CDR3 nucleotides: TGTGCCAGCAGCCCAACTCGGACAGGGGGCGCCGACACTGAAGCTTTCTTT. Protein: CASSPTRTGGADTEAFF. The variable domain in full, with the rest retrieved from reference TRBV11-3 and TRBJ1-1, is EAGVVQSPRYKIIEKKQPVAFWCNPISGHNTLYWYLQNLGQGPELLIRYENEEAVDDSQLPKDRFSAERLKGVDSTLKIQPAELGDSAVYLCASSPTRTGGADTEAFFGQGTRLTVV.

The DNA of the CDR3 is TGTGCCAGTAGTATATATCAGGGGCAGCCCCAGCATTTT. Its translation is CASSIYQGQPQHF. The genes are TRBV19 and TRBJ1-5; D perhaps matches TRBD1 (6 bases). The germline V and J ends were trimmed by 2 bases and 7 bases, with 9 bases remaining between them. CDR3 length equals 13 residues. Germline V gene lookup returns CDR1 LNHDA and CDR2 SQIVND (reference sequence).

This clone was seen a few times. CDR3 sequence reads: CASSPDYSGYEQYF. The CDR3 region has the DNA TGTGCCAGCAGTCCGGACTACTCCGGCTACGAGCAGTACTTC. The chain is built from TRBV6-5 and TRBJ2-7; TRBD2 is a possible D gene (6 bases). In germline, CDR1 is MNHEY, CDR2 SVGAGI. V was cut by 5 bases and J by 3 bases, with 14 bases left in between. The length of the CDR3 is 14 residues.

The gene calls are TRBV7-8 and TRBJ1-1, with 9 bases lining up with TRBD1. V was pared by 0 bases and J by 5 bases, with 4 bases of the junction left unmatched. The CDR3 sequence is 15 residues long. Germline V lookup: CDR1 SGHVS, CDR2 FQNEAQ. CDR3 nucleotide sequence: TGTGCCAGCAGCTTAGCGGGACAGGGAAGGACTGAAGCTTTCTTT. Residues: CASSLAGQGRTEAFF.

The V gene is TRBV9, the J gene TRBJ2-1, with 8 nucleotides matching TRBD1. Germline V gene data show CDR1 as SGDLS and CDR2 as YYNGEE. Germline trimming cut 1 base from V and 6 bases from J; bases unmatched to any gene: 9. The CDR3 extends over 16 amino acids. This CDR3 reads CASSVSTDRASNEQFF. DNA for the CDR3: TGTGCCAGCAGCGTATCAACGGACAGGGCGTCCAATGAGCAGTTCTTC.

The chain links TRBV5-1 to TRBJ2-2, with TRBD2 matching 10 bases. CDR1 and CDR2 from the germline V gene are SGHRS and YFSETQ. The CDR3 loop spans 16 amino acids. After removal of 0 bases from V and 11 bases from J, the junction contained 10 bases not matched to a gene. The CDR3 coding sequence is TGCGCCAGCAGCTTGGCCGATAGCGGGAGGTCGTTTGAGCTGTTTTTT. As protein: CASSLADSGRSFELFF.

The gene calls are TRBV18 and TRBJ2-5; D is undetermined. Deletions cut 2 bases from V and 1 base from J, with 5 bases between. The germline V gene has CDR1 KGHSH and CDR2 LQKENI. The CDR3 consists of 13 residues. This CDR3 reads CASSPSFQETQYF. The DNA of the CDR3 is TGTGCCAGCTCACCATCGTTCCAAGAGACCCAGTACTTC.

The genes are TRBV7-2 and TRBJ2-7; the D gene is possibly TRBD1 (6 bases). Trimming removed 4 bases at V and 7 bases at J, with 17 bases between. The CDR3 totals 14 residues. Germline CDR1 reads SGHTA; CDR2 reads FQGNSA. The CDR3 loop is CASSSALTGMEQYF. CDR3 sequence (DNA): TGTGCCAGCAGCTCTGCGCTTACAGGGATGGAGCAGTACTTC.

V and J are TRBV30 and TRBJ2-7, with a possible D match to TRBD2 (6 bases). Per germline, CDR1 GTSNPN and CDR2 SVGIG (reference sequence). The CDR3 spans 14 residues. Trimming pared 5 bases from V and 5 bases from J, leaving 19 bases between. CDR3 loop: CAWGEGGGAHEQYF. In nucleotides, the CDR3 is TGTGCCTGGGGTGAGGGTGGAGGGGCCCACGAGCAGTACTTC.

This clone was observed a single time. The chain uses TRBV7-9 and TRBJ1-4; D unresolved. Trimming took 5 bases from V and 7 from J, leaving 5 bases between them. Germline assignment: CDR1 SEHNR and CDR2 FQNEAQ (reference sequence). This CDR3 spans 11 amino acids. CDR3 nucleotides: TGTGCCAGCAGCCCAGGTGAAAAACTGTTTTTT. Encoded protein: CASSPGEKLFF.

The chain combines TRBV27 with TRBJ2-3, with 10 bases fitting TRBD2. This CDR3 has 15 residues. Looked up from germline, CDR1 is MNHEY and CDR2 is SMNVEV (reference sequence). V was pared by 2 bases and J by 5 bases, with 4 bases of the junction left unmatched. The CDR3 sequence: CASSLSGRAGDTQYF. The CDR3 DNA reads as TGTGCCAGCAGTTTAAGCGGGAGGGCCGGAGATACGCAGTATTTT.